This TCR beta chain was retrieved from a study of blood T cell repertoires in COVID-19. Some clones are missing from TCRdb's copy, which holds only in-frame ones; the method was immunoSEQ multiplex PCR. The data hold 24,000 or so clones, with about 90% observed a single time. Trimming stripped 0 bases from V and 6 bases from J, with 12 bases between. Germline V gene lookup returns CDR1 GTSNPN and CDR2 SVGIG (reference sequence). This CDR3 contains 14 residues. The material sequenced was peripheral blood. The clonotype comes from a man between 65 and 85 years old in a cohort sampled during active COVID-19. The V gene is TRBV30, the J gene TRBJ1-5, with a weak D call TRBD1 (6 bases). The CDR3 spells CAWSVGGQGQPQHF. In nucleotides, the CDR3 is TGTGCCTGGAGTGTCGGGGGGCAAGGTCAGCCCCAGCATTTT.